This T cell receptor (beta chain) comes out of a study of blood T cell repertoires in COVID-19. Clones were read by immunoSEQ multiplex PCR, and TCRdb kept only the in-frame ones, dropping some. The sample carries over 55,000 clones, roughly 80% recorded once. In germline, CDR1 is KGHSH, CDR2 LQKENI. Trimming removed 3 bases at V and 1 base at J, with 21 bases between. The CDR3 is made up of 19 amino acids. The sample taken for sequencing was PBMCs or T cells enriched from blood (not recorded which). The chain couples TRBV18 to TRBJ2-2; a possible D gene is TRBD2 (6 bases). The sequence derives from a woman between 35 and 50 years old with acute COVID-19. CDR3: CASSPSTEGGPMNTGELFF. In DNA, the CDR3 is TGTGCCAGCTCACCTAGTACCGAGGGAGGCCCTATGAACACCGGGGAGCTGTTTTTT. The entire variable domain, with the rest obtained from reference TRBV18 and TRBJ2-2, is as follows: NAGVMQNPRHLVRRRGQEARLRCSPMKGHSHVYWYRQLPEEGLKFMVYLQKENIIDESGMPKERFSAEFPKEGPSILRIQQVVRGDSAAYFCASSPSTEGGPMNTGELFFGEGSRLTVL.